Shown below are 13 T cell receptor beta chains from a single sample sequenced in a study of shared clonotypes between healthy human individuals. CD45RO-negative, CCR7-positively selected cells formed the naive CD8 fraction, excluding terminally differentiated effector memory CD45RA+ cells. Assay: immunoSEQ multiplex PCR; the TCRdb copy retains only in-frame clones and omits some. The sample lists about 870,000 clones, over 90% occurring once. Sequencing was performed on naive CD8+ T cells sorted from blood. Source of these receptors: a man aged 25-45 years in good health.

This clone was seen ten or more times. The V and J genes are TRBV27 and TRBJ2-2, with D unclear. Between the trimmed V and J ends, which lost 3 bases and 6 bases, there was a span of 17 bases. From germline, CDR1 is MNHEY and CDR2 SMNVEV (reference sequence). The length of the CDR3 is 16 residues. For the CDR3, the DNA is TGTGCCAGCAGTTTTTCGACTCCCAGATTCGCCGGGGAGCTGTTTTTT. It is translated as CASSFSTPRFAGELFF.

The V gene is TRBV29-1, the J gene TRBJ1-1; 7 bases are shared with TRBD1. Germline V lookup: CDR1 SQVTM, CDR2 ANQGSEA. This CDR3 comprises 14 residues. The ends lost 3 bases at V and 3 bases at J; junction bases unmatched: 7. The CDR3: CSVDLDDRDTEAFF. DNA of the CDR3: TGCAGCGTTGACCTGGACGACAGGGACACTGAAGCTTTCTTT.

The chain links TRBV7-2 to TRBJ2-5; no definite D call. The CDR3 loop spans 17 amino acids. The V end was cut by 5 bases, the J end by 3 bases, with 22 bases between. Germline CDR1 reads SGHTA; CDR2 reads FQGNSA. The CDR3 is CASSLNRVQTVKETQYF. The CDR3 bases are TGTGCCAGCAGCCTAAATAGGGTACAGACCGTTAAAGAGACCCAGTACTTC.

This clone was counted a single time. The chain links TRBV15 to TRBJ2-3; tentative D call: TRBD2 (5 bases). Germline assignment: CDR1 LNHNV and CDR2 YYDKDF (reference sequence). The CDR3 extends over 16 amino acids. Trimming took 0 bases from V and 2 from J, leaving 12 bases between them. This CDR3 is CATSRDLGGHTDTQYF. DNA for the CDR3: TGTGCCACCAGCAGAGATCTTGGCGGGCACACAGATACGCAGTATTTT.

This clone showed up just a few times. This chain uses TRBV28 with TRBJ2-3; the D is unclear. Trimming pared 5 bases from V and 4 bases from J, leaving 7 bases between. There are 12 residues in the CDR3. The germline V gene has CDR1 MDHEN and CDR2 SYDVKM. The CDR3 region is CASSQVPDTQYF. As DNA, the CDR3 is TGTGCCAGCAGTCAAGTCCCAGATACGCAGTATTTT.

The chain employs TRBV15 and TRBJ2-1; D is unclear. V gave up 3 bases and J gave up 2 bases, with 8 bases separating them. CDR1 LNHNV and CDR2 YYDKDF come from the germline V gene (reference sequence). The CDR3 has 14 amino acids. The CDR3 loop reads CATSSQPTYNEQFF. The CDR3 DNA reads as TGTGCCACCAGCAGCCAGCCTACCTACAATGAGCAGTTCTTC.

The chain combines TRBV4-3 with TRBJ2-7; TRBD2 is a possible D gene (7 bases). Germline V gene sequence: CDR1 LGHNA, CDR2 YSLEER. V lost 0 bases, J lost 3 bases, and 15 bases lay in between. CDR3 length: 16 amino acids. The CDR3 here is CASSQEGRAGDYEQYF. CDR3 nucleotide sequence: TGCGCCAGCAGCCAAGAGGGGAGGGCAGGGGACTACGAGCAGTACTTC.

This clone was counted between two and nine times. The chain uses TRBV7-9 and TRBJ1-1; the D gene is possibly TRBD1 (5 bases). V lost 0 bases to trimming and J lost 6 bases, with 14 bases between them. The CDR3 loop spans 15 amino acids. Germline V CDR1 and CDR2: SEHNR, FQNEAQ (reference sequence). CDR3 in DNA: TGTGCCAGCAGCTTAGCGAGGCAGGGAATCCCTGAAGCTTTCTTT. Translated: CASSLARQGIPEAFF.

The chain employs TRBV9 and TRBJ2-7; D perhaps matches TRBD1 (6 bases). Germline CDR1 reads SGDLS; CDR2 reads YYNGEE. The CDR3 has 17 residues. Trimming cost V 0 bases and J 0 bases, with 16 bases left between them. This CDR3 reads CASSVGMSTGPSYEQYF. The CDR3 DNA is TGTGCCAGCAGCGTAGGGATGTCGACAGGCCCCTCCTACGAGCAGTACTTC. The whole variable domain, remainder taken from reference TRBV9 and TRBJ2-7, is DSGVTQTPKHLITATGQRVTLRCSPRSGDLSVYWYQQSLDQGLQFLIQYYNGEERAKGNILERFSAQQFPDLHSELNLSSLELGDSALYFCASSVGMSTGPSYEQYFGPGTRLTVT.

This chain connects TRBV7-9 to TRBJ2-7; perhaps TRBD1 as D (6 bases). The germline gives CDR1 SEHNR, CDR2 FQNEAQ (reference sequence). V shed 5 bases and J shed 0 bases, with 11 bases lying between them. This CDR3 spans 14 amino acids. The CDR3 is CASSVWDTSYEQYF. DNA of the CDR3: TGTGCCAGCAGCGTTTGGGACACCTCCTACGAGCAGTACTTC.

The chain recombines TRBV15 with TRBJ2-1, with D perhaps matching TRBD1 or TRBD2 (5 bases each). Germline V CDR1 and CDR2: LNHNV, YYDKDF (reference sequence). The CDR3 contains 16 residues. V dropped 0 bases and J dropped 5 bases, with 14 bases sitting between them. The CDR3 sequence is CATSRDLGRTNNEQFF. The CDR3 DNA follows: TGTGCCACCAGCAGAGATCTGGGACGTACTAACAATGAGCAGTTCTTC.

In its sample, this clone was seen once. The chain couples TRBV29-1 to TRBJ2-6; D may be TRBD2 (6 bases). CDR3 length: 14 amino acids. Germline V gene lookup returns CDR1 SQVTM and CDR2 ANQGSEA. V gave up 6 bases and J gave up 3 bases, with 12 bases separating them. The CDR3 DNA follows: TGCAGCGTGCTAGAGGGAGGTGGGGCCAACGTCCTGACTTTC. Encoded protein: CSVLEGGGANVLTF.

The chain carries TRBV7-9 and TRBJ2-5; 7 positions match TRBD2. The CDR3 length is 15 residues. CDR1 is SEHNR, CDR2 FQNEAQ, per germline (reference sequence). Trimming at V came to 8 bases and at J to 2 bases, leaving 11 bases not matched to a gene. CDR3 coding DNA: TGTGCCAGCTGTGAGGCGCGCGGGGGTCAAGAGACCCAGTACTTC. Protein: CASCEARGGQETQYF.